The present T cell receptor beta chain was sequenced within a study of cytomegalovirus exposure and HLA in healthy donors. Nominally healthy donors were sampled, though unrecorded immune exposures were likely. With V trimmed by 0 bases and J by 3 bases, 4 bases remained unmatched. Germline V gives CDR1 SGHNT, CDR2 YYREEE (reference sequence). This CDR3 comprises 15 residues. PCR primers comprised 60 Vbeta and 13 Jbeta primers. Assay: immunoSEQ multiplex PCR; the TCRdb copy retains only in-frame clones and omits some. This sample carries 95,000 to 150,000 clones, 65% to 75% of them seen once, and the ten largest clones take approximately 4%.

The sequence derives from a man aged 35 to 55 in good health and CMV-seropositive. The source material was PBMCs. The V gene is TRBV5-4, the J gene TRBJ2-7; 9 bases align to TRBD1. The DNA for the CDR3 is TGTGCCAGCAGCTTGGCCGGGACAGGGAGCTACGAGCAGTACTTC. This codes for CASSLAGTGSYEQYF.